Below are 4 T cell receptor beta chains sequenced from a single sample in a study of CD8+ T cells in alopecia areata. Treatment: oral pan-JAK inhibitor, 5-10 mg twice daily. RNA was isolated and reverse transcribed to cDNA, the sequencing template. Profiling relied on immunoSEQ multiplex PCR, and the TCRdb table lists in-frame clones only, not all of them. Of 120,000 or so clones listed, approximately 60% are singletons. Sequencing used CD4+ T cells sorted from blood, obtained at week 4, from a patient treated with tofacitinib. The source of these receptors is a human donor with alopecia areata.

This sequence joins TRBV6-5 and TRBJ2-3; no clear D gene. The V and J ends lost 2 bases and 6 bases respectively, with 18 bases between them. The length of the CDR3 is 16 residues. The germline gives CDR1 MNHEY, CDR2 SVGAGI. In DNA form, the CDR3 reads TGTGCCAGCAGTTACGCGGCAAGCCGGTCTCGGGATACGCAGTATTTT. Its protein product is CASSYAASRSRDTQYF.

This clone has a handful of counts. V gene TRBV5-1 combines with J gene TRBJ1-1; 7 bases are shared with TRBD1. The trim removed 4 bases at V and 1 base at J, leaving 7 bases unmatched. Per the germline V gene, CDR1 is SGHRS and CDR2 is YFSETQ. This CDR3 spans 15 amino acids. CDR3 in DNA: TGCGCCAGCAGCCAGGAGGGGGCCCCGAACACTGAAGCTTTCTTT. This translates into CASSQEGAPNTEAFF.

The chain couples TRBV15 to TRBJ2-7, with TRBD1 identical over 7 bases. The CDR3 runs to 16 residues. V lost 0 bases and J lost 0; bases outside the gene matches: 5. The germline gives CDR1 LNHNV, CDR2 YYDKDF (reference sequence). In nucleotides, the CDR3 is TGTGCCACCAGCAGAGATGGGACAGAGAGCTCCTACGAGCAGTACTTC. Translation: CATSRDGTESSYEQYF.

The CDR3 bases are TGTGCCTGGAGTGGGACAGGTCTTCAGCCCCAGCATTTT. Its translation is CAWSGTGLQPQHF. This sequence joins TRBV30 and TRBJ1-5; 7 nucleotides line up with TRBD1. This CDR3 region has 13 residues. Looked up from germline, CDR1 is GTSNPN and CDR2 is SVGIG (reference sequence). Trimming at V came to 1 base and at J to 6 bases, leaving 3 bases not matched to a gene.